The 6 T cell receptor beta chains reported below all come from one sample, sequenced in a study of blood T cell repertoires in COVID-19. The protocol was immunoSEQ multiplex PCR, while the TCRdb copy is restricted to in-frame clones and leaves out a portion. The sample holds approximately 360,000 clones, around 87% seen once. Specimen: PBMCs or T cells enriched from blood (not recorded which). The origin of the receptors is a woman aged 25 to 39 with acute COVID-19.

The chain joins TRBV24-1 to TRBJ1-5; D is unresolved. The CDR3 is 15 residues long. Germline V gene sequence: CDR1 KGHDR, CDR2 SFDVKD. V gave up 9 bases and J gave up 0 bases, with 14 bases separating them. CDR3 in amino acids: CATGEPGDSNQPQHF. In DNA form, the CDR3 reads TGTGCCACCGGGGAGCCCGGTGATAGCAATCAGCCCCAGCATTTT.

DNA of the CDR3: TGTGCCACCAGCAGAGTGGAACGGACAGGGGATGGCTACACCTTC. Amino acid sequence: CATSRVERTGDGYTF. The chain has TRBV15 and TRBJ1-2, with TRBD1 matching 9 bases. J gave up 6 bases and V 1 base, and 6 bases lay outside the gene matches. Germline V lookup: CDR1 LNHNV, CDR2 YYDKDF (reference sequence). The CDR3 covers 15 residues.

This rearrangement joins TRBV5-5 to TRBJ2-7, with 9 bases aligning to TRBD1. The length of the CDR3 is 15 residues. The V gene end was trimmed by 4 bases and the J gene end by 4 bases; junction bases not matched to a gene: 9. Germline CDR1 and CDR2: SGHKS and YYEKEE (reference sequence). CDR3 bases: TGTGCCAGCAGCCCAACAGGGGGCGCCAGGTACGAGCAGTACTTC. This encodes CASSPTGGARYEQYF.

The chain is built from TRBV27 and TRBJ2-7, with TRBD1 as a possible D gene (6 bases). V lost 4 bases, J lost 2 bases, and 33 bases lay in between. The germline V gene has CDR1 MNHEY and CDR2 SMNVEV (reference sequence). The CDR3 runs to 21 residues. This chain's CDR3 is CASSYPHPRDKGTYPPYEQYF. DNA for the CDR3: TGTGCCAGCAGTTATCCCCACCCCAGGGACAAGGGGACCTATCCCCCCTACGAGCAGTACTTC.

The gene calls are TRBV30 and TRBJ1-2; the match to TRBD1 covers 11 bases. J gave up 8 bases and V 1 base, and 6 bases lay outside the gene matches. The germline CDR1 and CDR2 sequences are GTSNPN and SVGIG (reference sequence). The CDR3 loop spans 14 amino acids. The CDR3 bases are TGTGCCTGGAGTGGATGGACAGGGGGCAAGGGCTACACCTTC. Translating gives CAWSGWTGGKGYTF.

The rearrangement joins TRBV4-1 to TRBJ2-1; 8 nucleotides line up with TRBD1. V gave up 0 bases and J gave up 0 bases; unmatched junction bases: 13. The CDR3 is made up of 20 amino acids. CDR1 and CDR2 from the germline V gene are MGHRA and YSYEKL. This CDR3 is CASSQEDRDQPLISYNEQFF. CDR3 coding DNA: TGCGCCAGCAGCCAAGAGGACAGGGACCAACCCCTTATCTCCTACAATGAGCAGTTCTTC.